This TCR beta chain was retrieved from a study of cytomegalovirus exposure and HLA in healthy donors. There are a few counts of this clone. Its antigen is as yet unknown. Regarding the study as a whole: In terms of immune exposure information, only CMV serostatus was available.

With 60 Vbeta and 13 Jbeta primers, the PCR was carried out. Only in-frame clones appear in the TCRdb table, and some are missing; sequencing was by immunoSEQ multiplex PCR. This table has some 130,000 clones, about 61% appearing once. The sequence derives from a middle-aged woman in good health and CMV-seronegative. What was sequenced was PBMCs.

The CDR3 DNA reads as TGTGCCAGTAGTAGGGACTTTCGCGCCCCCAATCAGCCCCAGCATTTT. Its protein product is CASSRDFRAPNQPQHF. The chain links TRBV19 to TRBJ1-5, with a possible D match to TRBD1 (5 bases). The CDR3 spans 16 residues. Germline-derived CDR1 and CDR2 are LNHDA and SQIVND (reference sequence). The V and J ends lost 4 bases and 3 bases respectively, with 16 bases between them.